This TCR beta chain is from a study of control samples from healthy donors and cancer patients. The V gene's germline CDR1 is ENHRY and CDR2 SYGVKD. Trimming took off 6 bases at V and 6 bases at J, with 15 bases between the two ends. The CDR3 has 14 residues. Libraries were prepared by immunoSEQ multiplex PCR; TCRdb keeps only in-frame clonotypes and omits some of them. The repertoire holds 40,000 to 50,000 clones, with more than 85% as singletons. The sample was PBMCs. The chain links TRBV10-3 to TRBJ2-4; perhaps TRBD1 as D (7 bases). This sequence was found in a woman aged 45-65 years with head and neck cancer. The CDR3 reads CAIRAGQEGNIQYF. CDR3 DNA: TGTGCCATCAGAGCCGGACAGGAGGGAAACATTCAGTACTTC.